Listed below are T cell receptor beta chains from one sample, sequenced in a study of T cells in tumors after PD-1 blockade. Repertoires were generated with immunoSEQ multiplex PCR, while TCRdb's copy carries only in-frame clones and drops some. The sample consists of 10,000 to 15,000 clones, around 68% of them appearing once. The sequenced sample was tumor tissue, obtained before anti-PD-1 treatment. The receptors shown here come from a human donor with cutaneous squamous cell carcinoma. CDR3s include the opening cysteine and the closing phenylalanine or tryptophan. A D gene is named only where the DNA matches it firmly. Clone size is not always given. Where it is, it says once, few, many or a class for expanded clones.

d_call,j_call,clone_size,v_call,cdr3_aa,cdr3_nt
NA,TRBJ2-1,few,TRBV6-1,CASSEGGLGGLRFGNEQFF,TGTGCCAGCAGTGAAGGCGGGTTGGGGGGGCTCCGATTTGGGAATGAGCAGTTCTTC
NA,TRBJ2-2,NA,TRBV19,CASSIPRRTGELFF,TGTGCCAGTAGTATCCCGCGCAGGACCGGGGAGCTGTTTTTT
TRBD2,TRBJ2-5,few,TRBV2,CASTASGAQETQYF,TGTGCCAGCACGGCTAGCGGGGCACAAGAGACCCAGTACTTC
TRBD1,TRBJ1-5,few,TRBV19,CASSRGRGDSSNQPQHF,TGTGCCAGTAGCCGGGGCAGGGGGGACTCTAGCAATCAGCCCCAGCATTTT
TRBD2,TRBJ2-1,NA,TRBV10-3,CAIREGGGYNEQFF,TGTGCCATCAGAGAGGGCGGGGGTTACAATGAGCAGTTCTTC
TRBD1,TRBJ1-1,NA,TRBV27,CASSSQGAGNTEAFF,TGTGCCAGCAGTTCACAGGGGGCCGGGAACACTGAAGCTTTCTTT
TRBD1,TRBJ1-6,NA,TRBV7-8,CASSADRAVDNSPLHF,TGTGCCAGCAGCGCGGACAGGGCCGTAGATAATTCACCCCTCCACTTT
TRBD2,TRBJ2-5,once,TRBV25-1,CASSTLAGGETQYF,TGTGCCAGCAGTACACTAGCGGGGGGTGAGACCCAGTACTTC
NA,TRBJ2-5,NA,TRBV12-3/TRBV12-4,CASSLGITGTQYF,TGTGCCAGCAGTTTAGGGATTACGGGGACCCAGTACTTC
NA,TRBJ1-4,NA,TRBV21-1,CASSTRQGLSNEKLFF,TGTGCCAGCAGCACTAGACAGGGGTTGTCTAATGAAAAACTGTTTTTT
NA,TRBJ1-1,NA,TRBV29-1,CSVEYPTGRLTEAFF,TGCAGCGTTGAATACCCCACGGGAAGGTTAACTGAAGCTTTCTTT
TRBD2,TRBJ2-1,NA,TRBV7-9,CASPGTTYNEQFF,TGTGCCAGCCCTGGGACTACCTACAATGAGCAGTTCTTC
TRBD2,TRBJ2-5,medium-sized,TRBV7-3,CASSLSGGIETQYF,TGTGCCAGCAGCTTATCCGGGGGGATAGAGACCCAGTACTTC
NA,TRBJ2-1,NA,TRBV14,CASSQGSEQFF,TGTGCCAGCAGCCAAGGGAGTGAGCAGTTCTTC
TRBD1,TRBJ2-2,once,TRBV5-6,CASSPQKQGGHRELFF,TGTGCCAGCAGCCCCCAGAAGCAAGGGGGCCATCGGGAGCTGTTTTTT
NA,TRBJ2-7,few,TRBV4-2,CASSQDQTLSYEQYF,TGTGCCAGCAGCCAAGATCAGACACTCTCCTACGAGCAGTACTTC
TRBD2,TRBJ2-5,NA,TRBV10-3,CATEPSGAFQETQYF,TGTGCCACCGAACCTAGCGGAGCATTCCAAGAGACCCAGTACTTC
NA,TRBJ1-5,NA,TRBV18,CASSPGNSNQPQHF,TGTGCCAGCTCACCGGGAAATAGCAATCAGCCCCAGCATTTT
TRBD2,TRBJ2-7,NA,TRBV2,CASTILAATYEQYF,TGTGCCAGCACCATACTAGCGGCCACCTACGAGCAGTACTTC
TRBD2,TRBJ2-7,NA,TRBV5-1,CASSLPPRLAGRNSYEQYF,TGCGCCAGCAGCTTGCCCCCGCGACTAGCGGGCCGCAACTCCTACGAGCAGTACTTC
TRBD1,TRBJ1-4,NA,TRBV11-2,CASSLVETGGYLFF,TGTGCCAGCAGCTTAGTTGAGACAGGGGGCTACTTGTTTTTT
NA,TRBJ1-1,NA,TRBV30,CAWSGTGWAFF,TGTGCCTGGAGTGGGACGGGCTGGGCTTTCTTT
NA,TRBJ2-3,NA,TRBV15,CATSREATSSLDTQYF,TGTGCCACCAGCAGAGAAGCGACTAGTAGTCTAGATACGCAGTATTTT
NA,TRBJ1-2,NA,TRBV12-3/TRBV12-4,CASSFEGSGYTF,TGTGCCAGCAGTTTCGAGGGGTCGGGCTACACCTTC
NA,TRBJ2-2,NA,TRBV6-2/TRBV6-3,CASSSPNTGELFF,TGTGCCAGCAGTTCGCCGAACACCGGGGAGCTGTTTTTT
TRBD1,TRBJ2-2,NA,TRBV18,CASSPLTTGSWTGELFF,TGTGCCAGCTCACCTCTCACGACAGGGTCTTGGACCGGGGAGCTGTTTTTT
NA,TRBJ2-7,NA,TRBV9,CASSVEMDYEQYF,TGTGCCAGCAGCGTAGAGATGGACTACGAGCAGTACTTC
NA,TRBJ2-7,NA,TRBV6-5,CASRLSGRPEAEQYF,TGTGCCAGCAGGCTCTCGGGGAGACCGGAGGCCGAGCAGTACTTC
NA,TRBJ1-3,large,TRBV20-1,CSASFPGSGSLNSGNTIYF,TGCAGTGCTAGTTTTCCGGGGTCAGGGAGTCTTAATTCTGGAAACACCATATATTTT
NA,TRBJ1-1,NA,TRBV19,CASSIDYGTAKGNTEAFF,TGTGCCAGTAGTATAGATTATGGGACTGCCAAGGGGAACACTGAAGCTTTCTTT
TRBD2,TRBJ2-2,NA,TRBV2,CASSEAAGGHTGELFF,TGTGCCAGCAGTGAAGCAGCGGGGGGGCACACCGGGGAGCTGTTTTTT
NA,TRBJ2-7,NA,TRBV4-2,CASSQDQRGPSGEQYF,TGTGCCAGCAGCCAAGATCAAAGAGGTCCCAGCGGCGAGCAGTACTTC
NA,TRBJ1-1,NA,TRBV5-1,CASSLVGGGVPEAFF,TGCGCCAGCAGCTTGGTAGGGGGGGGAGTCCCTGAAGCTTTCTTT
NA,TRBJ2-3,NA,TRBV7-2,CASSLSGSSTDTQYF,TGTGCCAGCAGCTTAAGTGGGAGTAGCACAGATACGCAGTATTTT
TRBD1,TRBJ2-5,once,TRBV6-2/TRBV6-3,CASSYWGTGQETQYF,TGTGCCAGCAGTTACTGGGGGACAGGGCAAGAGACCCAGTACTTC
NA,TRBJ1-2,NA,TRBV2,CASTQGSYGYTF,TGTGCCAGCACGCAGGGTAGCTATGGCTACACCTTC
TRBD1,TRBJ1-2,NA,TRBV6-5,CASNPGQGSYTF,TGTGCCAGCAACCCGGGACAGGGGTCTTACACCTTC
NA,TRBJ1-1,NA,TRBV5-5,CASASLNTEAFF,TGTGCCAGCGCGAGCTTGAACACTGAAGCTTTCTTT
NA,TRBJ1-1,few,TRBV12-1,CAPFRCCTEAFF,TGTGCCCCCTTCAGGTGTTGCACTGAAGCTTTCTTT
TRBD2,TRBJ2-3,NA,TRBV20-1,CSASRGDTDTQYF,TGCAGTGCTAGTCGGGGGGATACAGATACGCAGTATTTT
TRBD1,TRBJ1-3,NA,TRBV10-3,CAISGSERDRGRLSGNTIYF,TGTGCCATCAGTGGTTCTGAAAGGGACAGGGGGCGACTCTCTGGAAACACCATATATTTT
NA,TRBJ1-6,once,TRBV5-1,CASSLARVDSPLHF,TGCGCCAGCAGCTTGGCCAGGGTTGATTCACCCCTCCACTTT
NA,TRBJ1-4,few,TRBV18,CASSPFARSTTNEKLFF,TGTGCCAGCTCACCTTTTGCCAGGAGTACAACTAATGAAAAACTGTTTTTT
NA,TRBJ1-1,NA,TRBV27,CASSLYYGTPEAFF,TGTGCCAGCAGTTTATATTACGGGACCCCTGAAGCTTTCTTT
TRBD2,TRBJ2-1,NA,TRBV6-5,CASGLAGGLGNEQFF,TGTGCCAGCGGACTAGCGGGAGGATTGGGCAATGAGCAGTTCTTC
TRBD2,TRBJ2-1,NA,TRBV5-5,CASSLRLAGAYNEQFF,TGTGCCAGCAGCCTCCGACTAGCGGGAGCCTACAATGAGCAGTTCTTC
NA,TRBJ1-5,NA,TRBV7-8,CASGGLGTNQPQHF,TGTGCCAGCGGGGGTTTGGGCACCAATCAGCCCCAGCATTTT
NA,TRBJ2-5,NA,TRBV6-2/TRBV6-3,CASSGRGLLKETQYF,TGTGCCAGCAGTGGGCGGGGGCTATTGAAAGAGACCCAGTACTTC
NA,TRBJ1-1,NA,TRBV7-3,CASSLLFREAFF,TGTGCCAGCAGCTTACTCTTTAGAGAAGCTTTCTTT
NA,TRBJ2-3,NA,TRBV6-6,CASSYTGAGTDTQYF,TGTGCCAGCAGTTACACGGGGGCTGGCACAGATACGCAGTATTTT